This TCR beta chain was observed in a study of T cells after yellow fever vaccination. MiXCR, run by TCRdb on the 5' RACE reads, gives a single entry per CDR3 protein. The sample lists 350,000 to 450,000 distinct CDR3 sequences, roughly a sixth occurring once. As regards this clonotype: One end of the junction is discordant with germline, which a read error may explain.

The CDR3 spans 12 residues. In germline, CDR1 is SGHRS, CDR2 YFSETQ. The TCR was taken from a young man who received the YFV17D yellow fever vaccine. This sample comprised PBMCs, obtained before the yellow fever booster vaccination. This chain links TRBV5-1 with TRBJ2-7; D might be TRBD1 or TRBD2, each matching 5 bases. For the CDR3, the DNA is TGCGCCAGCGGGACCCACTCCCACGAGCAGTACTTC. It yields the protein CASGTHSHEQYF.